The 9 T cell receptor beta chains below all came from one sample that was sequenced in a study of CD8 T cells in Susac syndrome. After extraction with the RNeasy kit, roughly 0.5 to 1 ug of the RNA was reverse transcribed using random hexamers. TCRdb passed the immunoSEQ multiplex PCR reads through MiXCR, listing each CDR3 protein once. Of around 140,000 distinct CDR3 sequences listed, roughly 80% are singletons. Specimen: CD8+ T cells from PBMCs. These receptors came from a human donor with multiple sclerosis.

The CDR3: CASSLVQPPDVHTF. The CDR3 coding sequence is TGTGCCAGCAGCCTGGTACAACCCCCCGATGTCCACACCTTC. The chain joins TRBV6-1 to TRBJ1-2; D is undetermined. The CDR3 contains 14 residues. The ends were cut back, 6 bases at V and 12 bases at J, with 23 bases in the middle. Looked up from germline, CDR1 is MNHNS and CDR2 is SASEGT.

The V gene is TRBV9, the J gene TRBJ1-2; 7 positions agree with TRBD1. The CDR3 spans 15 residues. Germline CDR1 reads SGDLS; CDR2 reads YYNGEE. V dropped 0 bases and J dropped 6; count of bases not matched to a gene: 8. The CDR3, as DNA: TGTGCCAGCAGCGTAGTTCCAGGGGGAGAGGATGGCTACACCTTC. This translates into CASSVVPGGEDGYTF.

The J gene is TRBJ2-1, the V gene TRBV19; a possible D gene is TRBD2 (5 bases). The CDR3 loop spans 15 amino acids. The V end was cut by 3 bases, the J end by 9 bases, with 18 bases between. Germline CDR1 is LNHDA and CDR2 is SQIVND (reference sequence). The DNA of the CDR3 is TGTGCCAGTAGTATCTCGTCCCGGGGAGCTGGTGAGCAGTTCTTC. Residues: CASSISSRGAGEQFF.

This sequence joins TRBV11-2 and TRBJ2-2, with 10 bases matching TRBD2. The CDR3 is 16 residues long. J was trimmed by 5 bases and V by 5 bases; bases with no gene match: 8. CDR1 is SGHAT and CDR2 is FQNNGV in the germline V gene. Here the CDR3 DNA reads TGTGCCAGCAGCCAACTAGCGGGATCGGGGACCGGGGAGCTGTTTTTT. It specifies CASSQLAGSGTGELFF.

This clonotype occurred a few times. The chain carries TRBV28 and TRBJ1-1, with D unclear. Germline assignment: CDR1 MDHEN and CDR2 SYDVKM. With 3 bases removed from V and 1 base from J, the gap between germline ends came to 9 bases. The CDR3 is made up of 14 amino acids. CDR3 bases: TGTGCCAGCAGTTTTCGGTGGGGGAACACTGAAGCTTTCTTT. It is translated as CASSFRWGNTEAFF.

The chain joins TRBV4-1 to TRBJ2-1; weak D call: TRBD2 (5 bases). CDR3 size: 15 residues. Trimming pared 2 bases from V and 3 bases from J, leaving 11 bases between. CDR1 is MGHRA, CDR2 YSYEKL, per germline. The DNA of the CDR3 is TGCGCCAGCAGCCAACATCCGGGATACTACAATGAGCAGTTCTTC. This sequence encodes CASSQHPGYYNEQFF.

This clonotype was observed a single time. The J gene is TRBJ2-5, the V gene TRBV12-3 or TRBV12-4; D is unresolved. The ends were cut back, 3 bases at V and 3 bases at J, with 8 bases in the middle. This CDR3 is built from 13 residues. CDR3 nucleotide sequence: TGTGCCAGCAGTTTCCCAGGAAAAGAGACCCAGTACTTC. Amino acids: CASSFPGKETQYF.

The V call is TRBV27, the J call TRBJ2-1, with 8 positions matching TRBD2. The trim removed 1 base at V and 5 bases at J, leaving 10 bases unmatched. Germline V gene sequence: CDR1 MNHEY, CDR2 SMNVEV (reference sequence). The CDR3 is 17 residues long. CDR3 residues: CASSLFKRESKNNEQFF. The CDR3 bases are TGTGCCAGCAGTTTATTTAAGCGGGAGTCGAAAAACAATGAGCAGTTCTTC.

The chain recombines TRBV27 with TRBJ2-3; unclear D gene. CDR1 is MNHEY and CDR2 is SMNVEV in the germline V gene (reference sequence). The CDR3 contains 14 residues. Between the trimmed V and J ends, which lost 4 bases and 3 bases, there was a span of 11 bases. CDR3 loop: CASSWAPLTDTQYF. The CDR3 DNA reads TGTGCCAGCAGTTGGGCTCCCTTAACAGATACGCAGTATTTT.